What follows is one TCR beta chain and its context. The antigen is unknown. J lost 7 bases, V lost 0 bases, and 9 bases had no gene match. The CDR3 covers 15 residues. In germline, CDR1 is SGHNT, CDR2 YYREEE (reference sequence). The data originate from a study of shared clonotypes between healthy human individuals. When replicate PCRs were run on sorted subsets, they used 200 ng DNA, about 30,000 T cell genomes. The protocol was immunoSEQ multiplex PCR, while the TCRdb copy is restricted to in-frame clones and leaves out a portion. Here the sample spans some 1.5 million clones, approximately 96% being singletons. None of the donors, who were healthy HIV-negative adults, had recently had acute infections or vaccinations. Division of CD4+ cells produced a CD45RA+ naive subset and a CD45RA-negative memory subset. The study, taken as a whole, reports: Across a handful of donors, naive CD4 shared roughly 5%, naive CD8 more than 3%, memory CD4 less than 2.5%, memory CD8 0.35% to 0.5%.

This receptor was identified in a man younger than 45 in good health. The genes are TRBV5-4 and TRBJ2-7; 8 nucleotides agree with TRBD2. Input material: naive CD4+ T cells sorted from blood. Subset here: CD45RA+ positively selected. This CDR3 is CASSLAGGRILEQYF. The CDR3 DNA reads as TGTGCCAGCAGCTTGGCGGGAGGGAGGATCTTGGAGCAGTACTTC.